These 4 T cell receptor beta chains originate from one sample sequenced in a study of neoadjuvant nivolumab and ipilimumab in lung cancer. The assay was immunoSEQ multiplex PCR, and TCRdb's table has in-frame clones only and misses some. Of 30,000 to 45,000 clones listed, roughly 89% were seen once; the top ten hold 2.5% to 3.5%. Source: peripheral blood, taken before neoadjuvant nivolumab, alone or with ipilimumab. The source is an adult with non-small cell lung cancer.

The J gene is TRBJ2-7, the V gene TRBV7-9, with 9 bases fitting TRBD2. This CDR3 contains 15 residues. Looked up from germline, CDR1 is SEHNR and CDR2 is FQNEAQ (reference sequence). V lost 5 bases to trimming and J lost 6 bases; unmatched junction nucleotides: 11. The CDR3 loop is CASSPRASGNGEQYF. In DNA, the CDR3 is TGTGCCAGCAGCCCCCGGGCTAGCGGGAATGGCGAGCAGTACTTC.

The chain carries TRBV5-6 and TRBJ2-1, with 15 bases fitting TRBD2. This CDR3 is 16 amino acids long. The J segment lost 4 bases and the V segment lost 4 bases, leaving 3 bases of the junction unmatched. Germline CDR1 and CDR2: SGHDT and YYEEEE. CDR3: CASSPGTSGRYNEQFF. Here the CDR3 DNA reads TGTGCCAGCAGCCCCGGGACTAGCGGGAGGTACAATGAGCAGTTCTTC. The variable domain in full, completed from reference TRBV5-6 and TRBJ2-1, reads DAGVTQSPTHLIKTRGQQVTLRCSPKSGHDTVSWYQQALGQGPQFIFQYYEEEERQRGNFPDRFSGHQFPNYSSELNVNALLLGDSALYLCASSPGTSGRYNEQFFGPGTRLTVL.

V is TRBV29-1 and J is TRBJ2-1; D is perhaps TRBD2 (5 bases). Germline CDR1 and CDR2: SQVTM and ANQGSEA. The CDR3 has 16 amino acids. The V end lost 0 bases, the J end lost 2 bases, and 14 bases lay between the germline ends. CDR3 in amino acids: CSVEDREGATYNEQFF. For the CDR3, the DNA is TGCAGCGTTGAAGATCGTGAGGGAGCTACCTACAATGAGCAGTTCTTC.

This chain connects TRBV14 to TRBJ2-3, with D unclear. The CDR3 contains 15 residues. Trimming cost V 1 base and J 2 bases, with 10 bases left between them. Germline V CDR1 and CDR2: SGHDN, FVKESK. The chain's CDR3 is CASSQVAGFTDTQYF. In DNA form, the CDR3 reads TGTGCCAGCAGCCAAGTCGCAGGTTTCACAGATACGCAGTATTTT.